The 20 T cell receptor beta chains listed next were all sequenced from one sample in a study of CD8 T cells in Susac syndrome. A quantity of roughly 0.5 to 1 ug RNA underwent reverse transcription using random hexamers. TCRdb independently ran MiXCR on the immunoSEQ multiplex PCR reads; one entry per CDR3 protein. The sample includes around 180,000 distinct CDR3 sequences, around 95% of them seen just once. The specimen was CD4+ T cells from PBMCs. The receptor source for this set is a human donor with multiple sclerosis.

V usage is TRBV3-1 and J usage is TRBJ2-7, with D uncertain. Germline values: CDR1 LGHDT, CDR2 YNNKEL (reference sequence). The germline V and J ends were trimmed by 0 bases and 3 bases, with 15 bases remaining between them. The CDR3 runs 16 residues. This CDR3 reads CASSQDMAVGYYEQYF. DNA for the CDR3: TGTGCCAGCAGCCAAGATATGGCAGTTGGGTACTACGAGCAGTACTTC.

The chain joins TRBV20-1 to TRBJ2-2; no firm D call. Trimming removed 0 bases at V and 1 base at J, with 6 bases between. The germline gives CDR1 DFQATT, CDR2 SNEGSKA (reference sequence). The CDR3 is 14 residues long. Here the CDR3 reads CSARDLGNTGELFF. CDR3 DNA sequence: TGCAGTGCTAGAGATCTTGGGAACACCGGGGAGCTGTTTTTT.

The V and J genes are TRBV7-9 and TRBJ1-3, with D uncertain. The germline V gene has CDR1 SEHNR and CDR2 FQNEAQ (reference sequence). Between the trimmed V and J ends, which lost 0 bases and 3 bases, there was a span of 12 bases. CDR3 length equals 16 residues. The CDR3 spells CASSLAGRGNGNTIYF. CDR3 sequence (DNA): TGTGCCAGCAGCTTAGCAGGCCGGGGTAATGGAAACACCATATATTTT. The full variable domain, its missing parts supplied by reference TRBV7-9 and TRBJ1-3, is DTGVSQNPRHKITKRGQNVTFRCDPISEHNRLYWYRQTLGQGPEFLTYFQNEAQLEKSRLLSDRFSAERPKGSFSTLEIQRTEQGDSAMYLCASSLAGRGNGNTIYFGEGSWLTVV.

The chain couples TRBV2 to TRBJ1-2, with TRBD1 matching over 7 bases. Germline V CDR1 and CDR2: SNHLY, FYNNEI. V trimming: 3 bases; J trimming: 7 bases; junction bases outside the gene matches: 5. This CDR3 has 13 amino acids. The CDR3 loop reads CASSDDRVGGYTF. For the CDR3, the DNA is TGTGCCAGCAGTGACGACAGGGTGGGTGGCTACACCTTC.

V is TRBV12-3 or TRBV12-4 and J is TRBJ1-1; D may be TRBD1 (6 bases). This CDR3 is 14 amino acids long. The V end was cut by 7 bases, the J end by 4 bases, with 16 bases between. The CDR3 is CASTPRGGLTEAFF. The CDR3 bases are TGTGCCAGCACCCCTAGGGGGGGGCTCACTGAAGCTTTCTTT.

The chain combines TRBV3-1 with TRBJ2-3; 8 bases are a match to TRBD2. CDR3 length: 16 residues. In germline, CDR1 is LGHDT, CDR2 YNNKEL (reference sequence). The J segment lost 2 bases and the V segment lost 5 bases, leaving 9 bases of the junction unmatched. The CDR3, as DNA: TGTGCCAGCAGCGACCTTAGCGGGGACTTCACAGATACGCAGTATTTT. Its protein is CASSDLSGDFTDTQYF.

The CDR3: CATSVQMNTEAFF. The CDR3 coding sequence is TGTGCCACCAGCGTCCAGATGAACACTGAAGCTTTCTTT. This chain uses TRBV15 with TRBJ1-1, with unresolved D. The ends were cut back, 5 bases at V and 0 bases at J, with 7 bases in the middle. CDR1 LNHNV and CDR2 YYDKDF come from the germline V gene (reference sequence). The CDR3 has 13 amino acids.

V gene TRBV6-5 combines with J gene TRBJ1-3; D is ambiguous. The V end was cut by 7 bases, the J end by 4 bases, with 8 bases between. From germline, CDR1 is MNHEY and CDR2 SVGAGI. The CDR3 is made up of 12 amino acids. Here the CDR3 reads CASTQEGNTIYF. In DNA, the CDR3 is TGTGCCAGCACTCAAGAGGGAAACACCATATATTTT.

The J gene is TRBJ2-5, the V gene TRBV20-1; tentatively, D is TRBD1 (8 bases). This CDR3 has 14 residues. V lost 3 bases, J lost 4 bases, and 15 bases lay in between. Germline V gene sequence: CDR1 DFQATT, CDR2 SNEGSKA (reference sequence). The CDR3 coding sequence is TGCAGTGCTAGCACAGGGGGGGCTGTAGAGACCCAGTACTTC. It codes for CSASTGGAVETQYF.

CDR3 loop: CASSPTRGTDTQYF. The CDR3 DNA is TGTGCCAGCAGCCCTACACGGGGCACAGATACGCAGTATTTT. The genes are TRBV6-6 and TRBJ2-3; D unresolved. The V gene lost 6 bases and the J gene lost 1 base, with 11 bases spanning the gap. Germline V CDR1 and CDR2: MNHNY, SVGAGI (reference sequence). The CDR3 consists of 14 residues.

The chain couples TRBV9 to TRBJ2-1; no definite D call. V was trimmed by 0 bases and J by 6 bases, leaving 19 bases between them. The V gene's germline CDR1 is SGDLS and CDR2 YYNGEE. CDR3 size: 17 residues. The CDR3 sequence: CASSVGAGPPGPNEQFF. CDR3 coding DNA: TGTGCCAGCAGCGTAGGGGCAGGCCCTCCCGGACCCAATGAGCAGTTCTTC. The full variable domain, rest sourced from reference TRBV9 and TRBJ2-1, is DSGVTQTPKHLITATGQRVTLRCSPRSGDLSVYWYQQSLDQGLQFLIQYYNGEERAKGNILERFSAQQFPDLHSELNLSSLELGDSALYFCASSVGAGPPGPNEQFFGPGTRLTVL.

CDR3 residues: CAKGLEIDTQYF. In DNA, the CDR3 is TGTGCCAAGGGACTAGAAATAGATACGCAGTATTTT. The V and J genes are TRBV2 and TRBJ2-3, with 8 bases matching TRBD2. CDR3 length: 12 amino acids. V lost 10 bases to trimming and J lost 5 bases; unmatched junction nucleotides: 5. The germline V gene has CDR1 SNHLY and CDR2 FYNNEI. Full variable domain (missing parts from reference TRBV2 and TRBJ2-3): EPEVTQTPSHQVTQMGQEVILRCVPISNHLYFYWYRQILGQKVEFLVSFYNNEISEKSEIFDDQFSVERPDGSNFTLKIRSTKLEDSAMYFCAKGLEIDTQYFGPGTRLTVL.

The chain recombines TRBV4-3 with TRBJ1-6, with 9 positions matching TRBD1. With 0 bases clipped from V and 10 bases from J, the junction kept 10 bases outside the gene matches. CDR1 is LGHNA, CDR2 YSLEER, per germline. This CDR3 spans 17 amino acids. The CDR3: CASSQDPTGTGNSPLHF. The CDR3 DNA is TGCGCCAGCAGCCAAGATCCTACCGGGACAGGGAACTCACCCCTCCACTTT.

The chain joins TRBV5-1 to TRBJ1-2; D unclear. V gave up 4 bases and J gave up 2 bases, with 15 bases separating them. CDR1 SGHRS and CDR2 YFSETQ come from the germline V gene. The CDR3 is 15 amino acids. The CDR3, as DNA: TGCGCCAGCAGCCCCTCCCGGACGGCGAACTATGGCTACACCTTC. Its protein is CASSPSRTANYGYTF.

The chain combines TRBV2 with TRBJ1-2; the match to TRBD1 covers 7 bases. The CDR3 spans 14 residues. V trimming: 7 bases; J trimming: 5 bases; junction bases outside the gene matches: 10. Germline loops: CDR1 SNHLY, CDR2 FYNNEI. CDR3 sequence reads: CASKTTGDWYGYTF. The CDR3 DNA is TGTGCCAGCAAGACCACAGGGGATTGGTATGGCTACACCTTC.

The chain's CDR3 is CASSATGGRGETQYF. CDR3 sequence (DNA): TGTGCCAGTAGTGCCACAGGGGGCAGAGGGGAGACCCAGTACTTC. The chain recombines TRBV19 with TRBJ2-5; TRBD1 agrees at 9 bases. The germline V gene has CDR1 LNHDA and CDR2 SQIVND (reference sequence). The CDR3 is made up of 15 amino acids. The junction had 9 bases not matched to a gene; V was cut back by 5 bases and J by 5 bases. The whole variable domain, remainder taken from reference TRBV19 and TRBJ2-5, is DGGITQSPKYLFRKEGQNVTLSCEQNLNHDAMYWYRQDPGQGLRLIYYSQIVNDFQKGDIAEGYSVSREKKESFPLTVTSAQKNPTAFYLCASSATGGRGETQYFGPGTRLLVL.

The rearrangement joins TRBV14 to TRBJ1-2, with D unresolved. Germline V gene sequence: CDR1 SGHDN, CDR2 FVKESK. The CDR3 contains 15 residues. V lost 2 bases, J lost 4 bases, and 14 bases lay in between. For the CDR3, the DNA is TGTGCCAGCAGCCAAAACACCCGGACGGTCTATGGCTACACCTTC. Its translation is CASSQNTRTVYGYTF.

This chain links TRBV3-1 with TRBJ2-5, with 7 bases identical to TRBD2. This CDR3 is built from 15 residues. After removal of 0 bases from V and 7 bases from J, the junction contained 8 bases not matched to a gene. From germline, CDR1 is LGHDT and CDR2 YNNKEL (reference sequence). CDR3 in amino acids: CASSQERGGVGTQYF. The CDR3, as DNA: TGTGCCAGCAGCCAAGAACGGGGAGGGGTGGGGACCCAGTACTTC.

The chain joins TRBV4-3 to TRBJ2-7; 7 nucleotides line up with TRBD1. Germline CDR1 and CDR2: LGHNA and YSLEER. The CDR3 has 13 amino acids. V lost 5 bases and J lost 4; bases outside the gene matches: 5. CDR3 sequence: CASSFDRAYEQYF. The CDR3, as DNA: TGCGCCAGCAGCTTTGACAGGGCGTACGAGCAGTACTTC.

The chain combines TRBV30 with TRBJ1-3; D is possibly TRBD1 (5 bases). V dropped 0 bases and J dropped 0 bases, with 24 bases sitting between them. Germline V gene sequence: CDR1 GTSNPN, CDR2 SVGIG (reference sequence). This CDR3 is built from 20 residues. The CDR3: CAWSVVQLSTGSISGNTIYF. In DNA form, the CDR3 reads TGTGCCTGGAGTGTAGTACAACTTTCCACAGGTTCCATCTCTGGAAACACCATATATTTT.